The 16 T cell receptor beta chains listed next were all sequenced from one sample in a study of post-analysis software for immune sequencing data. The study's findings and limits: Roughly five TRBV segments appeared more often in patients than in controls, and TRBV5-6, TRBV5-1 and TRBV20-1 were among these.

Researchers reported that TCR beta cDNA libraries carried unique molecular identifiers. TCRdb itself ran the PCR reads through MiXCR, one entry per CDR3 protein. The table has 600,000 to 700,000 distinct CDR3 sequences, 59% seen once; the top ten hold around 10%. These receptors' targets are unknown. Specimen: blood. All receptors derive from a girl aged 2 to 10 with multiple sclerosis.

The chain has TRBV18 and TRBJ2-7; a weak D match, TRBD1 (6 bases). V was trimmed by 6 bases and J by 2 bases, leaving 14 bases between them. In germline, CDR1 is KGHSH, CDR2 LQKENI. The CDR3 length is 14 residues. DNA for the CDR3: TGTGCCAGCTCCCAAGATGGGGGCCCCTACGAGCAGTACTTC. It encodes CASSQDGGPYEQYF.

The chain carries TRBV30 and TRBJ2-1; D gene ambiguous. CDR3 length: 11 amino acids. Trimming stripped 0 bases from V and 11 bases from J, with 8 bases between. The germline gives CDR1 GTSNPN, CDR2 SVGIG (reference sequence). This chain's CDR3 is CAWSVEPQQFF. Here the CDR3 DNA reads TGTGCCTGGAGTGTGGAACCACAGCAGTTCTTC.

The CDR3 DNA reads as TGTGCCAGCAGCGATTTCTTAGGACAGTTCAATGAGCAGTTCTTC. It specifies CASSDFLGQFNEQFF. The chain carries TRBV7-9 and TRBJ2-1, with TRBD1 as a possible D gene (6 bases). CDR1 SEHNR and CDR2 FQNEAQ come from the germline V gene (reference sequence). The V end lost 5 bases, the J end lost 6 bases, and 17 bases lay between the germline ends. There are 15 residues in the CDR3.

The genes are TRBV7-9 and TRBJ2-7; TRBD1 agrees at 9 bases. V lost 5 bases and J lost 5; bases outside the gene matches: 10. The CDR3 is 15 amino acids. CDR1 is SEHNR and CDR2 is FQNEAQ in the germline V gene (reference sequence). The CDR3 DNA follows: TGTGCCAGCAGCGCAACTCGGGACAGGGAACACGAGCAGTACTTC. Its protein product is CASSATRDREHEQYF.

This clonotype appeared a few times. This chain uses TRBV29-1 with TRBJ1-1; D uncertain. V shed 5 bases and J shed 0 bases, with 7 bases lying between them. Germline CDR1 reads SQVTM; CDR2 reads ANQGSEA. There are 12 residues in the CDR3. This CDR3 reads CSVTRMNTEAFF. The DNA for the CDR3 is TGCAGCGTTACCAGGATGAACACTGAAGCTTTCTTT.

The chain recombines TRBV29-1 with TRBJ2-1, with D perhaps given as TRBD1 or TRBD2 (6 bases each). Trimming took off 5 bases at V and 6 bases at J, with 11 bases between the two ends. The CDR3 contains 12 residues. Germline V lookup: CDR1 SQVTM, CDR2 ANQGSEA. The CDR3 DNA reads as TGCAGCGTTAGGGGGGCAGGCAATGAGCAGTTCTTC. This gives the protein CSVRGAGNEQFF.

The chain has TRBV4-1 and TRBJ2-1; D unclear. This CDR3 has 13 residues. Germline lookup yields CDR1 MGHRA and CDR2 YSYEKL. The V gene lost 5 bases and the J gene lost 10 bases, with 15 bases spanning the gap. The CDR3 is CASSETGSGEQFF. The CDR3 DNA sequence: TGCGCCAGCAGCGAGACTGGTAGTGGCGAGCAGTTCTTC.

This clonotype was recorded a few times. The CDR3 bases are TGCAGTGCTAGACGCGGGACGGCCTTTTACGAGCAGTACTTC. It codes for CSARRGTAFYEQYF. The chain joins TRBV20-1 to TRBJ2-7; a possible D gene is TRBD2 (6 bases). The V end lost 2 bases, the J end lost 4 bases, and 15 bases lay between the germline ends. From germline, CDR1 is DFQATT and CDR2 SNEGSKA (reference sequence). This CDR3 contains 14 residues.

The table lists this clonotype with a few counts. The chain carries TRBV29-1 and TRBJ1-1, with D tentatively TRBD1 (5 bases). The V end was cut by 4 bases, the J end by 1 base, with 10 bases between. The CDR3 contains 13 residues. From germline, CDR1 is SQVTM and CDR2 ANQGSEA. This chain's CDR3 is CSVAKGWNTEAFF. The CDR3 region has the DNA TGCAGCGTTGCTAAGGGGTGGAACACTGAAGCTTTCTTT.

The chain joins TRBV12-3 or TRBV12-4 to TRBJ1-1; TRBD1 aligns across 7 bases. The length of the CDR3 is 14 residues. V trimming: 7 bases; J trimming: 8 bases; junction bases outside the gene matches: 13. The CDR3 DNA sequence: TGTGCCAGCAAGGCTCGACAGGGTAACTCGGAAGCTTTCTTT. It specifies CASKARQGNSEAFF.

This clonotype was picked up a small number of times. The chain is built from TRBV20-1 and TRBJ2-1, with 7 bases lining up with TRBD1. This CDR3 has 16 amino acids. V trimming: 5 bases; J trimming: 0 bases; junction bases outside the gene matches: 10. Germline CDR1 is DFQATT and CDR2 is SNEGSKA (reference sequence). The CDR3 loop is CSAGTVQRSSYNEQFF. The DNA of the CDR3 is TGCAGTGCTGGGACAGTCCAAAGGAGCTCCTACAATGAGCAGTTCTTC.

As regards this clonotype: Relative to the germline gene, one junction end is altered; a read error may explain this. This chain uses TRBV6-1 with TRBJ1-2, with unresolved D. This CDR3 comprises 16 residues. Germline CDR1 reads MNHNS; CDR2 reads SASEGT. CDR3 amino acids: CASSEATGGVNYGYTF. CDR3 DNA: TGTGCCAGCAGCGAAGCCACTGGAGGTGTGAACTATGGCTACACCTTC.

The chain employs TRBV12-3 or TRBV12-4 and TRBJ1-2; D may be TRBD1 (6 bases). This CDR3 has 18 amino acids. V was cut by 3 bases and J by 4 bases, with 24 bases left in between. For the CDR3, the DNA is TGTGCCAGCAGTTTTGTGGCCTGGGGCAGGGGTAAGACCTATGGCTACACCTTC. This gives the protein CASSFVAWGRGKTYGYTF.

The chain joins TRBV15 to TRBJ2-3; no reliable D call. Trimming removed 0 bases at V and 3 bases at J, with 13 bases between. CDR3 length: 16 amino acids. Germline V gene data show CDR1 as LNHNV and CDR2 as YYDKDF (reference sequence). The CDR3 nucleotides are TGTGCCACCAGCAGAGAGAGGCCGAGCGTGACAGATACGCAGTATTTT. Translated: CATSRERPSVTDTQYF.

The CDR3 is CASSSVFAWNEQFF. DNA of the CDR3: TGTGCCAGCAGTTCGGTATTCGCTTGGAATGAGCAGTTCTTC. The chain uses TRBV12-3 or TRBV12-4 and TRBJ2-1, with D unresolved. There are 14 residues in the CDR3. Trimming took 4 bases from V and 7 from J, leaving 14 bases between them.

The chain couples TRBV7-8 to TRBJ2-3; 8 nucleotides match TRBD2. V was pared by 5 bases and J by 2 bases, with 18 bases of the junction left unmatched. The CDR3 runs to 19 residues. CDR1 is SGHVS and CDR2 is FQNEAQ in the germline V gene. CDR3 in DNA: TGTGCCAGCAGCGCAACCCCGGCTAGCGGGTGGCTTCTCACAGATACGCAGTATTTT. Its translation: CASSATPASGWLLTDTQYF. Full variable domain (missing parts from reference TRBV7-8 and TRBJ2-3): GAGVSQSPRYKVAKRGQDVALRCDPISGHVSLFWYQQALGQGPEFLTYFQNEAQLDKSGLPSDRFFAERPEGSVSTLKIQRTQQEDSAVYLCASSATPASGWLLTDTQYFGPGTRLTVL.